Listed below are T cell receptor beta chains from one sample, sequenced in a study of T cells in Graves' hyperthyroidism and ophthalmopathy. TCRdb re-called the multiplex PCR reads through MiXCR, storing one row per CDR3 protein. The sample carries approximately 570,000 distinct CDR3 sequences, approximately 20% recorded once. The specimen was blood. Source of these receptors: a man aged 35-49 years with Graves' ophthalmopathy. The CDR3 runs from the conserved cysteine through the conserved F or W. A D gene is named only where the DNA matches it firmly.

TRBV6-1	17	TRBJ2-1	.	CASNIGWGLSSYNEQFF
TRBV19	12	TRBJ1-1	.	CASSIEATEAFF
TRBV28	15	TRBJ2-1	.	CASSSGSGGSNEQFF
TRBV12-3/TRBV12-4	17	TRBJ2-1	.	CASSLDGSGLAYNEQFF
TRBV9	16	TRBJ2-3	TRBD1	CASSVRRDRARDTQYF
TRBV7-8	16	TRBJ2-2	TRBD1	CASSLRDRGRAGELFF
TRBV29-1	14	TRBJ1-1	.	CSVEGGNLNTEAFF
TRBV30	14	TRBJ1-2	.	CAWTLDRRNYGYTF
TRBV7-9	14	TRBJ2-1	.	CASSTTAGPSEQFF
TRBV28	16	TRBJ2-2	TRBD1	CASRGQIQGAGGELFF
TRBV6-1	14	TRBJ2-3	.	CASSEGWLSDTQYF
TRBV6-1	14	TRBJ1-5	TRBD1	CASSHGTGNQPQHF
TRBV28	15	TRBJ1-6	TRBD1	CASSTGGGYNSPLHF
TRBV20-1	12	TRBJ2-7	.	CSAANWDYEQYF
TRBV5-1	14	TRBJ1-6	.	CASRIDSTYSPLHF
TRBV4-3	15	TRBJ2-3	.	CASSQEGQRTDTQYF
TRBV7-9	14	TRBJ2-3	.	CASSFSVTTDTQYF
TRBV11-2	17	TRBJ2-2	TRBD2	CASSLDLAGGSTGELFF
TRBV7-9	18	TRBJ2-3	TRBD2	CASSSEITSGGSTDTQYF
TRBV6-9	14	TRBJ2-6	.	CASTFLVGANVLTF
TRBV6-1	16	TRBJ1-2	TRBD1	CASTQPRDSRNYGYTF
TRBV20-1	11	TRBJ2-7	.	CSPLEAIEQYF
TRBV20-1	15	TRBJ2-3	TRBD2	CSARLAGEGTDTQYF
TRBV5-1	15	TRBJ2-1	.	CASSSPRGDYNEQFF
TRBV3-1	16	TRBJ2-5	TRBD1	CASSQALGQGGETQYF
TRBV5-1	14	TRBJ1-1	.	CASSLFAGTTEAFF
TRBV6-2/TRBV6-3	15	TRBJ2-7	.	CASSSPRTALDEQYF